The clone carrying this T cell receptor beta chain was observed at least ten times. The antigen remains unidentified. Constant-region reverse primers amplified full-length variable regions, followed by semi-nested Nested Universal Primer A PCR. From the 5' RACE reads, TCRdb called clonotypes with MiXCR, one entry per CDR3 protein. Here the sample spans about 40,000 distinct CDR3 sequences, 15% to 20% being singletons. From germline, CDR1 is DFQATT and CDR2 SNEGSKA (reference sequence). CDR3 length equals 16 residues. V lost 0 bases to trimming and J lost 2 bases, with 15 bases between them. General study points: The TCR gene usage of tumor memory CD4+ T cells clustered together with blood and lymph node memory CD4+ cells and with lymph node naive CD4+ cells.

The V gene is TRBV20-1, the J gene TRBJ2-3; TRBD2 is a possible D gene (6 bases). The clonotype comes from a female donor with breast cancer. The source material was naive CD4+ T cells sorted from a lymph node. Described subset: naive CD4+ T cells, CD4+CD45RA+CD25-. Here the CDR3 DNA reads TGCAGTGCTAGAGACAGGGCGGGACCCCACACAGATACGCAGTATTTT. Its protein product is CSARDRAGPHTDTQYF.